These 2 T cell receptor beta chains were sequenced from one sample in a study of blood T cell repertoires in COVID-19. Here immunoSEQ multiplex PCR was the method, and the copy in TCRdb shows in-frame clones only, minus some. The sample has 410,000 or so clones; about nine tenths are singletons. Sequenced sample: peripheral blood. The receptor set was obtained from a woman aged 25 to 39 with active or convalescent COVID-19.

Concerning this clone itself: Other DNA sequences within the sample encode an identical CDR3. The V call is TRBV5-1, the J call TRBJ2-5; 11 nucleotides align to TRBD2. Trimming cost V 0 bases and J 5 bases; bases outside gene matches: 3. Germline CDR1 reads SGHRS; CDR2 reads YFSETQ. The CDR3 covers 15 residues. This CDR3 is CASSLGLAGGETQYF. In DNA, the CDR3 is TGCGCCAGCAGCTTGGGGCTAGCGGGAGGCGAGACCCAGTACTTC.

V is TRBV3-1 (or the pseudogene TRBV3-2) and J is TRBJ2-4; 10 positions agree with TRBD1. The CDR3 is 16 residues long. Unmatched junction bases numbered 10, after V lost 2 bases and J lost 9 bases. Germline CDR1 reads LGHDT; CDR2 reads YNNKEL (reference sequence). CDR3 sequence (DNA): TGTGCCAGCAGCCAACCCTCGACAGGGGGCTCTAGCATTCAGTACTTC. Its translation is CASSQPSTGGSSIQYF.